The 8 T cell receptor beta chains listed next were all sequenced from one sample in a study of graft-versus-host responses after intestinal transplantation. These TCRs' antigens remain unknown. This table comes from immunoSEQ multiplex PCR, and its TCRdb copy is limited to in-frame clones, with some not included. The sample shows approximately 76,000 clones, under 90% of them seen only once. The sample consisted of unstimulated CD4+ T cells sorted from spleen or lymph node cells, taken before transplant. These receptors were obtained from a human donor who was the organ donor for an intestinal transplant.

The rearrangement uses TRBV6-5 and TRBJ1-2, with a possible D match to TRBD1 (5 bases). Germline CDR1 reads MNHEY; CDR2 reads SVGAGI. Trimming removed 2 bases at V and 8 bases at J, with 12 bases between. The CDR3 length is 13 residues. The CDR3: CASSYDGARGYTF. The CDR3 region has the DNA TGTGCCAGCAGTTACGATGGGGCGAGGGGCTACACCTTC.

CDR3 sequence (DNA): TGTGCCAGCAGCCAAGATTTTACAGCTACGTTAGAAAAACTGTTTTTT. Protein sequence: CASSQDFTATLEKLFF. This sequence joins TRBV4-2 and TRBJ1-4, with D unresolved. V was trimmed by 0 bases and J by 8 bases, leaving 16 bases between them. The germline V gene encodes CDR1 LGHNA and CDR2 YNFKEQ. This CDR3 has 16 amino acids.

The V call is TRBV28, the J call TRBJ1-5; a possible D gene is TRBD1 (6 bases). Germline CDR1 reads MDHEN; CDR2 reads SYDVKM. Deletions cut 3 bases from V and 5 bases from J, with 17 bases between. This CDR3 region has 16 residues. CDR3 region: CASSFSLGQLHQPQHF. CDR3 nucleotide sequence: TGTGCCAGCAGTTTTTCCCTTGGACAGCTCCATCAGCCCCAGCATTTT. Variable domain in full (rest from reference TRBV28 and TRBJ1-5): DVKVTQSSRYLVKRTGEKVFLECVQDMDHENMFWYRQDPGLGLRLIYFSYDVKMKEKGDIPEGYSVSREKKERFSLILESASTNQTSMYLCASSFSLGQLHQPQHFGDGTRLSIL.

The chain joins TRBV27 to TRBJ2-1; a weak D match, TRBD1 (5 bases). The V gene lost 4 bases and the J gene lost 3 bases, with 13 bases spanning the gap. The germline V gene encodes CDR1 MNHEY and CDR2 SMNVEV (reference sequence). The CDR3 totals 15 residues. The CDR3 nucleotides are TGTGCCAGCAGTTCCGGACAAGGAATCTACAATGAGCAGTTCTTC. Its protein is CASSSGQGIYNEQFF.

The table lists this clone with a few counts. The V and J genes are TRBV2 and TRBJ1-6; D remains unclear. The germline V gene has CDR1 SNHLY and CDR2 FYNNEI. The CDR3 sequence is 12 residues long. Trimming shortened V by 5 bases and J by 10 bases, and 9 bases separated the two germline ends. CDR3 in amino acids: CASSQDQSPLHF. In nucleotides, the CDR3 is TGTGCCAGCAGTCAAGACCAGTCACCCCTCCACTTT.

This chain connects TRBV30 to TRBJ1-2, with D hard to call. V was trimmed by 0 bases and J by 1 base, leaving 6 bases between them. Germline CDR1 reads GTSNPN; CDR2 reads SVGIG (reference sequence). The CDR3 is 13 residues long. CDR3 DNA: TGTGCCTGGAGTGTGGCGGGTAACTATGGCTACACCTTC. This gives the protein CAWSVAGNYGYTF.

The rearrangement joins TRBV15 to TRBJ2-4; the match to TRBD1 covers 8 bases. The V gene's germline CDR1 is LNHNV and CDR2 YYDKDF (reference sequence). The CDR3 covers 17 residues. V shed 2 bases, J shed 2 bases, and the junction held 8 bases outside the gene matches. The CDR3 reads CATSRLDDRGSKNIQYF. CDR3 bases: TGTGCCACCAGCAGACTCGACGACAGGGGCTCCAAAAACATTCAGTACTTC.

V and J are TRBV7-6 and TRBJ1-3, with no clear D. The CDR3 covers 18 residues. V was cut by 2 bases and J by 0 bases, with 17 bases left in between. The germline gives CDR1 SGHVS, CDR2 FNYEAQ. For the CDR3, the DNA is TGTGCCAGCAGCTTACTGTCTGTCGGGAGGAGCTCTGGAAACACCATATATTTT. Its translation is CASSLLSVGRSSGNTIYF.